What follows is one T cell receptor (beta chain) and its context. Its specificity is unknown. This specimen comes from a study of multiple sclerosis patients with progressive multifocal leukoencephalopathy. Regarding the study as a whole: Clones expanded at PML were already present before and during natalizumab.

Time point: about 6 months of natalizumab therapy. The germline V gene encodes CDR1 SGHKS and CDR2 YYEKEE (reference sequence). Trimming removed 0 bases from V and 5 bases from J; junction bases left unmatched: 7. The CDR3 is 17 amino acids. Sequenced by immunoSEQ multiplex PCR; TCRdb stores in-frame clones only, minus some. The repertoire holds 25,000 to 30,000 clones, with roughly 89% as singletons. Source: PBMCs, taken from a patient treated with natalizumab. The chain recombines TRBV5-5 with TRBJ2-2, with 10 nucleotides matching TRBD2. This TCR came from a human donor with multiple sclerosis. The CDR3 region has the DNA TGTGCCAGCAGCTTGGCGGCTAGCGGGAGTCGAACCGGGGAGCTGTTTTTT. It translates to CASSLAASGSRTGELFF.